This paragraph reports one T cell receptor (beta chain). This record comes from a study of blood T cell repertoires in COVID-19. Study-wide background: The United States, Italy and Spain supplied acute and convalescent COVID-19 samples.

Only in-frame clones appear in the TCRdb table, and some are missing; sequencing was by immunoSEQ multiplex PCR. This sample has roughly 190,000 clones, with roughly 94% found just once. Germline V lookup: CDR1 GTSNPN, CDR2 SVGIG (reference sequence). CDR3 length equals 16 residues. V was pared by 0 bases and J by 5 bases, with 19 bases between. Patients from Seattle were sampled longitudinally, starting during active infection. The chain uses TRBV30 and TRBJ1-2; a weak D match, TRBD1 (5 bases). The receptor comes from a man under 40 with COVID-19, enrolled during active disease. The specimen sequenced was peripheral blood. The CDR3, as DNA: TGTGCCTGGAGTGTTCAGGGCAGGGCAAAAATTTATGGCTACACCTTC. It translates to CAWSVQGRAKIYGYTF.